This T cell receptor (beta chain) is from a study of blood T cell repertoires in COVID-19. Per the authors' pipeline: Quantification of nucleated cells was approximated via reference gene primer amplification. Sequencing used immunoSEQ multiplex PCR; TCRdb keeps in-frame clones, though not all of them. The V and J calls and clone size come from that table; D and trimming were worked out from the DNA. The sample has approximately 260,000 clones, roughly 80% seen once; the top ten hold around 3.7%. The CDR3 runs 17 residues. Trimming pared 2 bases from V and 0 bases from J, leaving 13 bases between. From germline, CDR1 is MGHRA and CDR2 YSYEKL. All enrollees were about 18 to 95 years old and from about 24 US areas. Participants reported their clinical history, and cohort assignment relied on those reports.

The sequenced material came from PBMCs or T cells enriched from blood (not recorded which). This receptor was obtained from a man between 50 and 59 years old who had recovered from COVID-19. This chain uses TRBV4-1 with TRBJ1-4; D is ambiguous. The CDR3 reads CASSQPTSSATNEKLFF. As DNA, the CDR3 is TGCGCCAGCAGCCAACCCACTAGCAGTGCAACTAATGAAAAACTGTTTTTT.